Shown below are 25 T cell receptor beta chains from a single sample sequenced in a study of blood T cell repertoires in COVID-19. Sequencing used immunoSEQ multiplex PCR; TCRdb keeps in-frame clones, though not all of them. Here the sample spans hundreds of thousands of clones, approximately 85% being singletons. Material for sequencing was PBMCs or T cells enriched from blood (not recorded which). The receptors shown here come from a woman aged 45-60 years with acute COVID-19.

In this sample, this clone turned up once. The chain has TRBV7-2 and TRBJ1-4; 8 nucleotides match TRBD1. Unmatched junction bases numbered 6, after V lost 2 bases and J lost 7 bases. Germline CDR1 is SGHTA and CDR2 is FQGNSA. CDR3 length equals 15 residues. The CDR3: CASSLRTGISEKLFF. CDR3 DNA sequence: TGTGCCAGCAGCTTAAGGACAGGGATAAGTGAAAAACTGTTTTTT.

This clone was detected ten times or more. The genes are TRBV27 and TRBJ1-6; TRBD1 matches at 8 bases. Germline V gives CDR1 MNHEY, CDR2 SMNVEV (reference sequence). This CDR3 is built from 13 residues. V was pared by 4 bases and J by 10 bases, with 3 bases of the junction left unmatched. CDR3 region: CASSYGQGSPLHF. The CDR3 nucleotides are TGTGCCAGCAGTTACGGACAGGGATCACCCCTCCACTTT.

Notes on this clone: This sample includes further DNA sequences coding for the same CDR3. This chain links TRBV19 with TRBJ1-2, with 8 nucleotides matching TRBD1. This CDR3 comprises 13 residues. Germline V gives CDR1 LNHDA, CDR2 SQIVND (reference sequence). V was pared by 3 bases and J by 8 bases, with 5 bases of the junction left unmatched. CDR3 residues: CASSIDRGSGYTF. CDR3 nucleotides: TGTGCCAGTAGTATTGACAGGGGATCGGGCTACACCTTC.

This chain uses TRBV6-4 with TRBJ2-1, with a weak D call TRBD2 (6 bases). The CDR3 is 14 residues long. Trimming pared 8 bases from V and 6 bases from J, leaving 17 bases between. Germline values: CDR1 MRHNA, CDR2 SNTAGT. The CDR3 region is CASALEGNSNEQFF. The DNA for the CDR3 is TGTGCCAGCGCCCTGGAGGGGAATAGCAATGAGCAGTTCTTC.

This clone came up once. The chain couples TRBV5-1 to TRBJ1-2; no clear D. The length of the CDR3 is 15 residues. Trimming removed 6 bases from V and 5 bases from J, with 20 bases in between. Germline CDR1 is SGHRS and CDR2 is YFSETQ. The CDR3 here is CASKERISQLYGYTF. The CDR3 bases are TGCGCCAGCAAGGAGCGGATCAGTCAATTATATGGCTACACCTTC.

The V call is TRBV30, the J call TRBJ1-5; D remains ambiguous. The CDR3 contains 14 residues. Germline V gene lookup returns CDR1 GTSNPN and CDR2 SVGIG (reference sequence). Trimming pared 2 bases from V and 7 bases from J, leaving 15 bases between. The CDR3, as DNA: TGTGCCTGGAGTCCTGGAGGGATTCGGCAGCCCCAGCATTTT. Its protein is CAWSPGGIRQPQHF.

Here the CDR3 DNA reads TGTGCCAGCAGCCAAGCCCTACAGATCGGAAACACCATATATTTT. Translating gives CASSQALQIGNTIYF. This sequence joins TRBV14 and TRBJ1-3; no definite D call. Trimming removed 1 base at V and 4 bases at J, with 11 bases between. The CDR3 loop spans 15 amino acids. Germline lookup yields CDR1 SGHDN and CDR2 FVKESK.

The chain is built from TRBV3-1 (or the pseudogene TRBV3-2) and TRBJ2-5, with TRBD2 as a possible D gene (6 bases). V gave up 3 bases and J gave up 4 bases, with 15 bases separating them. Germline V gene data show CDR1 as LGHDT and CDR2 as YNNKEL (reference sequence). The CDR3 consists of 15 residues. CDR3 bases: TGTGCCAGCAGCCAGACAGCGGGTGTTGGAGAGACCCAGTACTTC. The encoded protein is CASSQTAGVGETQYF.

In this sample, this clone turned up once. V gene TRBV7-9 combines with J gene TRBJ2-1; maybe TRBD1 (6 bases). The germline V gene encodes CDR1 SEHNR and CDR2 FQNEAQ (reference sequence). The CDR3 is made up of 13 amino acids. Deletions cut 5 bases from V and 8 bases from J, with 13 bases between. This CDR3 is CASSPTGSDEQFF. As DNA, the CDR3 is TGTGCCAGCAGCCCCACAGGGAGCGATGAGCAGTTCTTC.

The genes are TRBV19 and TRBJ1-6, with TRBD1 identical over 8 bases. Germline loops: CDR1 LNHDA, CDR2 SQIVND (reference sequence). The CDR3 has 14 amino acids. The V segment lost 5 bases and the J segment 9 bases; nucleotides outside the gene matches: 6. CDR3 nucleotide sequence: TGTGCCAGTAGTGCTGGACAGGGAAGTTCACCCCTCCACTTT. It specifies CASSAGQGSSPLHF.

The chain joins TRBV5-1 to TRBJ2-3; D is unresolved. The CDR3 has 18 amino acids. V was pared by 0 bases and J by 1 base, with 18 bases between. Germline CDR1 and CDR2: SGHRS and YFSETQ. The CDR3 region has the DNA TGCGCCAGCAGCTTGGTTTTTGGGCCCCGTTTGGGCACAGATACGCAGTATTTT. Its translation is CASSLVFGPRLGTDTQYF.

The V call is TRBV18, the J call TRBJ1-2, with D unresolved. The length of the CDR3 is 13 residues. V lost 3 bases and J 1 base, leaving 6 bases between the germline ends. CDR1 is KGHSH, CDR2 LQKENI, per germline. The CDR3: CASSPSVNYGYTF. Here the CDR3 DNA reads TGTGCCAGCTCACCGTCTGTTAACTATGGCTACACCTTC. The whole variable domain, filled in from reference TRBV18 and TRBJ1-2, reads NAGVMQNPRHLVRRRGQEARLRCSPMKGHSHVYWYRQLPEEGLKFMVYLQKENIIDESGMPKERFSAEFPKEGPSILRIQQVVRGDSAAYFCASSPSVNYGYTFGSGTRLTVV.

The J gene is TRBJ2-2, the V gene TRBV24-1, with TRBD1 matching over 8 bases. The germline V gene encodes CDR1 KGHDR and CDR2 SFDVKD. There are 17 residues in the CDR3. The V and J ends lost 2 bases and 2 bases, in that order; junction bases with no gene match: 6. The CDR3 spells CATSDSDRGANTGELFF. CDR3 DNA: TGTGCCACCAGTGATTCCGACAGGGGCGCCAACACCGGGGAGCTGTTTTTT.

This chain connects TRBV7-2 to TRBJ1-1; D gene unclear. CDR3 size: 13 residues. The germline V gene encodes CDR1 SGHTA and CDR2 FQGNSA. Trimming removed 3 bases from V and 4 bases from J, with 9 bases in between. The DNA of the CDR3 is TGTGCCAGCAGCTTTTCCCAGCGCACTGAAGCTTTCTTT. Its translation: CASSFSQRTEAFF.

In this sample, this clone turned up a few times. The rearrangement uses TRBV7-2 and TRBJ1-5; D unclear. This CDR3 has 15 amino acids. Germline-derived CDR1 and CDR2 are SGHTA and FQGNSA. V gave up 5 bases and J gave up 5 bases, with 16 bases separating them. CDR3 amino acids: CASSTTAVRDQPQHF. The CDR3 nucleotides read TGTGCCAGCAGCACAACGGCGGTTCGGGATCAGCCCCAGCATTTT.

This chain links TRBV10-2 with TRBJ2-2; a weak D match, TRBD2 (5 bases). Trimming removed 0 bases at V and 6 bases at J, with 8 bases between. Germline assignment: CDR1 WSHSY and CDR2 SAAADI. This CDR3 has 14 residues. For the CDR3, the DNA is TGCGCCAGCAGTGAGTCTGAGGGTGCCGGGGAGCTGTTTTTT. Protein product: CASSESEGAGELFF.

This sequence joins TRBV5-1 and TRBJ1-2, with a tentative D call TRBD1 (5 bases). V was shortened by 7 bases and J by 0 bases, with 16 bases between the two germline ends. This CDR3 is 15 amino acids long. The germline V gene has CDR1 SGHRS and CDR2 YFSETQ. CDR3 in DNA: TGCGCCAGCCGCGTTAGGGGCCCTTCTAACTATGGCTACACCTTC. This encodes CASRVRGPSNYGYTF.

The chain employs TRBV6-4 and TRBJ2-7; TRBD1 matches 8 bases. J gave up 4 bases and V 9 bases, and 5 bases lay outside the gene matches. Germline V gene sequence: CDR1 MRHNA, CDR2 SNTAGT. This CDR3 has 12 residues. The CDR3 nucleotides are TGTGCCAGAGGAGGGGACAGGTACGAGCAGTACTTC. Amino acid sequence: CARGGDRYEQYF.

The chain joins TRBV6-5 to TRBJ1-2; 10 bases fit TRBD1. The J segment lost 6 bases and the V segment lost 1 base, leaving 8 bases of the junction unmatched. CDR3 length: 16 amino acids. Germline lookup yields CDR1 MNHEY and CDR2 SVGAGI. The CDR3 is CASSYLSTGGRNGYTF. The CDR3 coding sequence is TGTGCCAGCAGTTACTTATCGACAGGGGGCAGGAATGGCTACACCTTC.

The chain combines TRBV30 with TRBJ1-4; D gene uncertain. The V gene's germline CDR1 is GTSNPN and CDR2 SVGIG (reference sequence). The V gene lost 2 bases and the J gene lost 8 bases, with 15 bases spanning the gap. The CDR3 is 14 amino acids. This CDR3 reads CAWSRDASKEKLFF. CDR3 DNA: TGTGCCTGGAGTCGGGATGCGAGTAAGGAAAAACTGTTTTTT.

The chain carries TRBV21-1 and TRBJ1-5. TRBV21-1 is flagged as a pseudogene. CDR3 length: 11 amino acids. The CDR3, as DNA: TGTGCCACCCCGTTCCTTCAGCCCCAGCATTTT. The encoded protein is CATPFLQPQHF.

This chain joins TRBV6-4 and TRBJ1-2, with TRBD1 identical over 7 bases. Per germline, CDR1 MRHNA and CDR2 SNTAGT. Losses at the gene ends were 5 bases for V and 7 bases for J; bases not matched to a gene: 10. This CDR3 has 14 amino acids. CDR3: CASSPHGTATGYTF. CDR3 sequence (DNA): TGTGCCAGCAGTCCCCACGGGACAGCGACTGGCTACACCTTC.

The J gene is TRBJ2-7, the V gene TRBV3-1 (or the pseudogene TRBV3-2); 8 positions match TRBD1. The junction had 6 bases not matched to a gene; V was cut back by 0 bases and J by 2 bases. Germline CDR1 reads LGHDT; CDR2 reads YNNKEL (reference sequence). The CDR3 loop spans 16 amino acids. In DNA, the CDR3 is TGTGCCAGCAGCCAAGAGGCGCGGACAGGGACCTACGAGCAGTACTTC. Protein sequence: CASSQEARTGTYEQYF.

V is TRBV11-3 and J is TRBJ2-2, with D perhaps TRBD2 (6 bases). Germline CDR1 and CDR2: SGHNT and YENEEA. The CDR3 contains 15 residues. V lost 5 bases to trimming and J lost 2 bases, with 12 bases between them. The CDR3 nucleotides read TGTGCCAGCAGCCCCGGGACTCCTAACACCGGGGAGCTGTTTTTT. Translation gives CASSPGTPNTGELFF.

The chain combines TRBV12-5 with TRBJ2-2; D remains unclear. Germline CDR1 is LGHNT and CDR2 is FRNRAP. This CDR3 contains 15 residues. V shed 4 bases and J shed 4 bases, with 13 bases lying between them. The CDR3 region has the DNA TGTGCTAGTGGTTCGGTGGCGGTCCGCACCGGGGAGCTGTTTTTT. Its protein is CASGSVAVRTGELFF.